The sequence of this T cell receptor (beta chain) was determined in a study of identical twins. This CDR3 has 17 amino acids. V lost 5 bases and J lost 0, with 14 bases in between. The V gene's germline CDR1 is SGHTA and CDR2 FQGNSA. Each CDR3 protein gets one entry after TCRdb re-called the 5' RACE reads with MiXCR. The table has 350,000 to 450,000 distinct CDR3 sequences, about 18% seen once. The chain links TRBV7-2 to TRBJ1-6; a possible D gene is TRBD1 (5 bases). This TCR was recovered from a man aged 50 to 60 in good health. The sequencing sample was made of naive T cells sorted from blood. The CDR3 loop reads CASSPNRGHSYNSPLHF. CDR3 nucleotide sequence: TGTGCCAGCAGCCCTAATAGAGGACACTCCTATAATTCACCCCTCCACTTT.